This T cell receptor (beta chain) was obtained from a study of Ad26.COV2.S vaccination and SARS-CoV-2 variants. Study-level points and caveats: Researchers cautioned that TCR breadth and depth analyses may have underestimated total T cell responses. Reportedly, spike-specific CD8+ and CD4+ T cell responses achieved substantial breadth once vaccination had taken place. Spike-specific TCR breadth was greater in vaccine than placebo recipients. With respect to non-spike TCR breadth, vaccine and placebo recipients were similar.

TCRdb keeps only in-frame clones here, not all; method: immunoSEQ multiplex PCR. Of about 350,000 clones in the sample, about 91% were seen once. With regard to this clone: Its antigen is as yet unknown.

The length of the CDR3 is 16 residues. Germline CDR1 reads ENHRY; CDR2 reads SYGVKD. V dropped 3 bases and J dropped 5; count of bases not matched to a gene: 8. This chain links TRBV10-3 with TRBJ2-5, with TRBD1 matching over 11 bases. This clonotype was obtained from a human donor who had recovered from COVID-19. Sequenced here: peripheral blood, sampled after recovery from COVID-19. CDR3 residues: CAISDQGQGAFETQYF. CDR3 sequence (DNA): TGTGCCATCAGTGACCAAGGACAGGGGGCCTTTGAGACCCAGTACTTC.